A single sample gave rise to the 14 T cell receptor beta chains below, sequenced in a study of blood T cell repertoires in COVID-19. Profiling relied on immunoSEQ multiplex PCR, and the TCRdb table lists in-frame clones only, not all of them. The sample yields about 130,000 clones, around 83% seen once. The sample taken for sequencing was PBMCs or T cells enriched from blood (not recorded which). These receptors were collected from a man aged 50 to 59 who had recovered from COVID-19.

The rearrangement uses TRBV12-5 and TRBJ1-5, with 8 bases lining up with TRBD1. This CDR3 is built from 15 residues. V lost 5 bases and J lost 7; bases outside the gene matches: 10. The V gene's germline CDR1 is LGHNT and CDR2 FRNRAP. CDR3 nucleotides: TGTGCTAGTGGTCTGTCAGGGGGCGCGGGACAGCCCCAGCATTTT. It codes for CASGLSGGAGQPQHF.

This rearrangement joins TRBV10-3 to TRBJ2-3, with D maybe TRBD1 (5 bases). Germline V gives CDR1 ENHRY, CDR2 SYGVKD. The CDR3 extends over 14 amino acids. V was cut by 4 bases and J by 4 bases, with 12 bases left in between. CDR3 nucleotides: TGTGCCATCAGTGTCACAGGAGACCCAGATACGCAGTATTTT. It encodes CAISVTGDPDTQYF.

The chain uses TRBV19 and TRBJ2-5; 11 bases match TRBD1. V was clipped by 5 bases and J by 7 bases; unmatched bases: 3. The germline V gene has CDR1 LNHDA and CDR2 SQIVND (reference sequence). CDR3 size: 13 residues. CDR3 region: CASSAGQGGTQYF. CDR3 sequence (DNA): TGTGCCAGTAGTGCGGGACAGGGGGGGACCCAGTACTTC.

The chain couples TRBV19 to TRBJ1-5; 9 bases agree with TRBD1. After removal of 3 bases from V and 7 bases from J, the junction contained 16 bases not matched to a gene. The length of the CDR3 is 18 residues. Germline values: CDR1 LNHDA, CDR2 SQIVND (reference sequence). The CDR3 reads CASSILGSGTGSSQPQHF. The CDR3 DNA reads as TGTGCCAGTAGTATTTTGGGTTCCGGGACAGGGAGTTCGCAGCCCCAGCATTTT.

The rearrangement joins TRBV24-1 to TRBJ2-7; 7 positions agree with TRBD2. The CDR3 length is 14 residues. Germline V lookup: CDR1 KGHDR, CDR2 SFDVKD. With V trimmed by 5 bases and J by 3 bases, 6 bases remained unmatched. Here the CDR3 reads CATSVSSGGYEQYF. CDR3 nucleotides: TGTGCCACCAGTGTTTCTAGCGGCGGCTACGAGCAGTACTTC.

The chain uses TRBV9 and TRBJ2-7; a weak D match, TRBD2 (6 bases). CDR3 size: 16 residues. The V end lost 4 bases, the J end lost 0 bases, and 17 bases lay between the germline ends. From germline, CDR1 is SGDLS and CDR2 YYNGEE. In nucleotides, the CDR3 is TGTGCCAGCAGCCCCGGGGGTGGCGCAGGCTCCTACGAGCAGTACTTC. Its translation: CASSPGGGAGSYEQYF.

This clone was seen a handful of times. The J gene is TRBJ1-4, the V gene TRBV20-1; TRBD1 agrees at 11 bases. The CDR3 runs 16 residues. Losses at the gene ends were 3 bases for V and 5 bases for J; bases not matched to a gene: 8. Germline V gene sequence: CDR1 DFQATT, CDR2 SNEGSKA (reference sequence). As DNA, the CDR3 is TGCAGTGCTAGTTTATTTGGGACAGGGGGAAATGAAAAACTGTTTTTT. It specifies CSASLFGTGGNEKLFF.

This chain joins TRBV27 and TRBJ2-3; TRBD2 matches at 7 bases. Trimming removed 4 bases from V and 2 bases from J; junction bases left unmatched: 6. The CDR3 is made up of 15 amino acids. From germline, CDR1 is MNHEY and CDR2 SMNVEV (reference sequence). CDR3 region: CASSSLAAPTDTQYF. CDR3 nucleotide sequence: TGTGCCAGCAGTTCGCTAGCGGCCCCCACAGATACGCAGTATTTT.

V usage is TRBV7-3 and J usage is TRBJ2-5, with 9 bases lining up with TRBD2. Looked up from germline, CDR1 is SGHTA and CDR2 is FQGTGA. V shed 4 bases and J 5 bases; nucleotides not matched to a gene: 14. The CDR3 has 17 residues. The CDR3 DNA sequence: TGTGCCAGCAGCTCGGGACTCGCGGGGGGGCCAGGGGAGACCCAGTACTTC. This codes for CASSSGLAGGPGETQYF.

The chain combines TRBV7-2 with TRBJ2-7; perhaps TRBD1 as D (5 bases). Germline CDR1 is SGHTA and CDR2 is FQGNSA. CDR3 size: 14 residues. V lost 3 bases and J lost 6, with 15 bases in between. CDR3 region: CASSFSQGSGEQYF. Here the CDR3 DNA reads TGTGCCAGCAGCTTTTCCCAGGGATCCGGCGAGCAGTACTTC. Filled out from reference TRBV7-2 and TRBJ2-7, the complete variable domain reads GAGVSQSPSNKVTEKGKDVELRCDPISGHTALYWYRQSLGQGLEFLIYFQGNSAPDKSGLPSDRFSAERTGGSVSTLTIQRTQQEDSAVYLCASSFSQGSGEQYFGPGTRLTVT.

This clone was seen once. The genes are TRBV9 and TRBJ1-3; possible D gene TRBD1, 6 bases. Germline CDR1 is SGDLS and CDR2 is YYNGEE. Trimming stripped 1 base from V and 2 bases from J, with 10 bases between. This CDR3 contains 15 residues. The CDR3 DNA reads TGTGCCAGCAGCGTAAGGGCAGGGGCTGGAAACACCATATATTTT. Amino acid sequence: CASSVRAGAGNTIYF.

This clone was recorded only once. The chain joins TRBV9 to TRBJ2-5, with TRBD2 matching over 13 bases. Germline CDR1 and CDR2: SGDLS and YYNGEE. The junction had 7 bases not matched to a gene; V was cut back by 4 bases and J by 4 bases. CDR3 length: 16 amino acids. CDR3 sequence: CASSPGLAGVRETQYF. CDR3 DNA sequence: TGTGCCAGCAGCCCTGGACTAGCGGGGGTTCGAGAGACCCAGTACTTC.

As concerns this clone: It may be a read error: a sequence one base away is much more abundant. The same CDR3 also results from other DNA sequences found in this sample. The chain has TRBV6-5 and TRBJ1-1, with D unclear. The CDR3 consists of 16 residues. CDR1 and CDR2 from the germline V gene are MNHEY and SVGAGI. Trimming cost V 0 bases and J 1 base, with 12 bases left between them. This CDR3 is CASSYSSSGGNTEAFF. The CDR3 DNA follows: TGTGCCAGCAGTTACTCGAGTTCCGGAGGGAACACTGAAGCTTTCTTT.

This clone has more than one count but fewer than ten. V is TRBV7-3 and J is TRBJ2-2, with a weak D call TRBD1 (6 bases). The CDR3 is 16 amino acids. The germline V gene has CDR1 SGHTA and CDR2 FQGTGA. V lost 5 bases, J lost 0 bases, and 13 bases lay in between. The CDR3 coding sequence is TGTGCCAGCAGCCAGTGGACAGCGACGAACACCGGGGAGCTGTTTTTT. This encodes CASSQWTATNTGELFF.